The rows below give T cell receptor beta chains drawn from one sample of a study of T cell responses to AZD1222 COVID-19 vaccine. The assay was immunoSEQ multiplex PCR, and TCRdb's table has in-frame clones only and misses some. The sample lists over 30,000 clones; roughly 85% were seen once. This material consisted of peripheral blood, taken 28 days after the second dose of the MenACWY control vaccine. These receptors were taken from an adult who received the MenACWY meningococcal vaccine as a control. The CDR3 runs from the conserved cysteine through the conserved F or W. The D gene is left open where the match is weak. Clone size is given for some rows only: seen once, a few or many times, or a class if the clone is expanded.

v_gene	j_gene	abundance	len	d_gene	CDR3aa	CDR3nt
TRBV29-1	TRBJ2-3	once	12	TRBD1	CSVGQGANTQYF	TGCAGCGTTGGACAGGGGGCGAATACGCAGTATTTT
TRBV5-1	TRBJ1-5	-	15	-	CASGAKAYSNQPQHF	TGCGCCAGCGGGGCTAAGGCTTATAGCAATCAGCCCCAGCATTTT
TRBV7-2	TRBJ1-5	-	14	-	CASSLGQLNQPQHF	TGTGCCAGCAGCTTAGGCCAGCTTAATCAGCCCCAGCATTTT
TRBV11-3	TRBJ2-7	-	15	TRBD2	CASSLDSGRHYEQYF	TGTGCCAGCAGCTTAGATAGCGGGAGGCACTACGAGCAGTACTTC
TRBV3-1/TRBV3-2	TRBJ1-2	-	12	TRBD1	CASSDRVDGYTF	TGTGCCAGCAGCGACAGGGTCGATGGCTACACCTTC
TRBV11-3	TRBJ2-1	once	15	TRBD2	CASSSHSGRADEQFF	TGTGCCAGCAGTTCCCATAGCGGGAGGGCCGATGAGCAGTTCTTC
TRBV6-5	TRBJ2-5	once	14	-	CASSFSGTQETQYF	TGTGCCAGCAGCTTTTCGGGGACCCAAGAGACCCAGTACTTC
TRBV6-1	TRBJ2-1	-	15	-	CASSERWGPYNEQFF	TGTGCCAGCAGTGAAAGGTGGGGCCCCTACAATGAGCAGTTCTTC
TRBV11-2	TRBJ2-3	-	15	TRBD2	CASSLSGSRTDTQYF	TGTGCCAGCTCCCTCAGCGGGAGTAGGACAGATACGCAGTATTTT
TRBV15	TRBJ2-7	-	15	-	CATSRGPGLTYEQYF	TGTGCCACCAGCAGAGGTCCCGGGCTAACCTACGAGCAGTACTTC
TRBV19	TRBJ2-1	-	16	TRBD2	CASTTWGGTSGREQFF	TGTGCCAGTACTACCTGGGGCGGGACTAGCGGGAGGGAGCAGTTCTTC
TRBV29-1	TRBJ2-4	-	14	-	CSVVGRAAKNIQYF	TGCAGCGTTGTAGGGCGGGCAGCCAAAAACATTCAGTACTTC
TRBV9	TRBJ2-5	-	12	-	CASSTPEETQYF	TGTGCCAGCAGCACCCCCGAAGAGACCCAGTACTTC
TRBV9	TRBJ2-2	-	17	TRBD2	CANPGAATSGNTGELFF	TGTGCCAACCCCGGGGCCGCGACTAGCGGAAACACCGGGGAGCTGTTTTTT
TRBV9	TRBJ2-1	-	15	-	CASSAGSPAYNEQFF	TGTGCCAGCAGCGCGGGTTCTCCAGCCTACAATGAGCAGTTCTTC
TRBV19	TRBJ1-1	-	14	-	CASILAGASAEAFF	TGTGCCAGTATACTGGCAGGGGCGTCTGCTGAAGCTTTCTTT
TRBV7-9	TRBJ2-7	-	15	TRBD2	CASSEGLAVFYEQYF	TGTGCCAGCAGCGAGGGACTAGCGGTCTTCTACGAGCAGTACTTC
TRBV10-2	TRBJ2-2	-	12	-	CASSVGSGELFF	TGCGCCAGCAGTGTTGGGAGCGGGGAGCTGTTTTTT
TRBV21-1	TRBJ2-7	-	18	-	CASSMNGLAGAPEDEQYF	TGTGCCAGCAGCATGAATGGACTAGCGGGAGCGCCAGAGGACGAGCAGTACTTC
TRBV28	TRBJ2-5	-	14	TRBD2	CASSGAGDAETQYF	TGTGCCAGCAGCGGTGCGGGAGATGCAGAGACCCAGTACTTC
TRBV5-4	TRBJ2-1	-	19	-	CASSFKNETPQWYYNEQFF	TGTGCCAGCAGCTTCAAAAACGAGACCCCCCAATGGTACTACAATGAGCAGTTCTTC
TRBV28	TRBJ2-1	-	16	TRBD2	CASSSRLAGGYYEQFF	TGTGCCAGCAGTTCGAGACTAGCGGGAGGGTACTATGAGCAGTTCTTC
TRBV5-1	TRBJ2-3	-	15	-	CASSQIDRRADTQYF	TGCGCCAGCAGCCAAATTGACCGGAGGGCAGATACGCAGTATTTT
TRBV10-2	TRBJ2-7	-	13	-	CASGEQPAYEQYF	TGCGCCAGCGGGGAACAGCCCGCCTACGAGCAGTACTTC
TRBV6-1	TRBJ2-7	-	15	-	CASSERLEPHYEQYF	TGTGCCAGCAGTGAAAGGCTAGAGCCCCACTACGAGCAGTACTTC
TRBV5-1	TRBJ2-5	-	15	TRBD1	CASSYNGQGGGTQYF	TGCGCCAGCAGCTACAACGGACAGGGGGGAGGGACCCAGTACTTC
TRBV27	TRBJ2-2	-	14	TRBD1	CASRGQGDTGELFF	TGTGCCAGCAGAGGACAGGGTGACACCGGGGAGCTGTTTTTT
TRBV5-4	TRBJ2-2	-	15	-	CASSLGLPNTGELFF	TGTGCCAGCAGCTTGGGACTCCCGAACACCGGGGAGCTGTTTTTT
TRBV19	TRBJ2-5	-	13	TRBD2	CASKTSGGETQYF	TGTGCCAGTAAGACTAGCGGGGGGGAGACCCAGTACTTC
TRBV7-6	TRBJ2-7	few	16	TRBD1	CASSLVSGTGSNEQYF	TGTGCCAGCAGCTTAGTTTCCGGGACAGGGTCGAACGAGCAGTACTTC
TRBV7-3	TRBJ2-1	-	12	-	CASSLFRGPQFF	TGTGCCAGCAGCTTATTTAGGGGACCGCAGTTCTTC
TRBV20-1	TRBJ2-7	-	10	-	CSASPPLQYF	TGCAGTGCTTCCCCCCCTTTGCAGTACTTC
TRBV6-5	TRBJ2-1	-	12	-	CASSYPDEEQFF	TGTGCCAGCAGTTACCCAGACGAAGAGCAGTTCTTC
TRBV6-5	TRBJ2-7	once	15	-	CASSYSPTWAYEQYF	TGTGCCAGCAGTTACTCCCCGACATGGGCCTACGAGCAGTACTTC
TRBV3-1/TRBV3-2	TRBJ2-5	-	15	-	CASSPDGTWQETQYF	TGTGCCAGCAGCCCTGACGGGACTTGGCAAGAGACCCAGTACTTC
TRBV18	TRBJ2-2	once	15	-	CASSPPWQSTGELFF	TGTGCCAGCTCACCACCTTGGCAGTCGACCGGGGAGCTGTTTTTT